These T cell receptor beta chains were read from a single sample in a study of identical twins. TCRdb ran MiXCR on the 5' RACE reads and lists one entry per CDR3 protein. The sample holds about 530,000 distinct CDR3 sequences, 20% to 25% seen once. The sample was also linked to a second study, of yellow fever vaccine responses in identical twins.

Material for sequencing was CD4+ T cells sorted from blood. The receptors were gathered from a woman aged 18-29 years in good health. CDR3s leave out the opening cysteine and the closing phenylalanine or tryptophan. The order of the fields is V gene, J gene, CDR3 protein.

TRBV14	TRBJ2-3	ASSPQGRGTQY
TRBV7-8	TRBJ2-7	ASSLFRESYEQY
TRBV12-3/TRBV12-4	TRBJ2-1	ASSFNYPGHEQF
TRBV15	TRBJ2-4	ATSREGADGY
TRBV5-1	TRBJ2-1	ASSPSGTSGTRGQF
TRBV9	TRBJ2-3	ASSLTGGRADTQY
TRBV3-1	TRBJ2-1	ASSQSLLNEQF
TRBV12-3/TRBV12-4	TRBJ1-1	ASSLVGVAF
TRBV7-9	TRBJ2-6	AIQTGFAGANVLT
TRBV29-1	TRBJ2-5	SVGQGTGQETQY
TRBV29-1	TRBJ2-1	SVRDYNEQF
TRBV5-1	TRBJ2-1	ASSVVPGAGRLSYNEQF
TRBV2	TRBJ2-5	ASRDGQLQETQY
TRBV10-3	TRBJ2-2	AITKAGELF
TRBV19	TRBJ1-2	ASSLLLGQAYGYT